This TCR beta chain derives from a study of cytomegalovirus exposure and HLA in healthy donors. The V segment lost 5 bases and the J segment 7 bases; nucleotides outside the gene matches: 10. Germline assignment: CDR1 MNHNY and CDR2 SVGAGI (reference sequence). The CDR3 loop spans 14 amino acids. 13 Jbeta primers and 60 Vbeta primers were used for the PCR. The method was immunoSEQ multiplex PCR; TCRdb's version includes in-frame clones alone and lacks a portion of them. The repertoire holds under 200,000 clones, just over 75% seen once, with 2% to 2.5% in the top ten. Points on this clone: Its antigen is not known.

Study observations and caveats: Solely CMV serostatus was available to characterize immune exposure. Rarity marked most TCR sequences, yet some public TCRs occurred in many donors. Across HLA loci, a later analysis found differing TCR association rates, with DRB1 most and HLA-C fewest.

The chain combines TRBV6-6 with TRBJ1-1; 7 bases map to TRBD1. The TCR sequence derives from a woman aged 25 to 45 in good health and CMV-seropositive. Source material: PBMCs. Written as DNA, the CDR3 is TGTGCCAGCAGTCCTGCAGGAGGGGGCCTTGAAGCTTTCTTT. This encodes CASSPAGGGLEAFF.